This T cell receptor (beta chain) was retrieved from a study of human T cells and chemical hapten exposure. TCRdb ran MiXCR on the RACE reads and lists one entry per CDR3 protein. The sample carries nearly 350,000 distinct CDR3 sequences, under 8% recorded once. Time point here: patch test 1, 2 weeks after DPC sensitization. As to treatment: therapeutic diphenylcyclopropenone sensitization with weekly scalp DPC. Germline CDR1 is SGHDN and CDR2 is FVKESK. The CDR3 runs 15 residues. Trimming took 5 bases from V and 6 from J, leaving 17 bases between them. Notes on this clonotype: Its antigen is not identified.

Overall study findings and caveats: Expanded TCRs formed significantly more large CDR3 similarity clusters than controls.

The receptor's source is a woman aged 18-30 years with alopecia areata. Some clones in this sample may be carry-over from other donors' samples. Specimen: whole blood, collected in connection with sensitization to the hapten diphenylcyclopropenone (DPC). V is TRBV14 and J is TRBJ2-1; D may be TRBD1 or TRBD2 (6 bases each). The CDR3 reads CASSRLGGSANEQFF. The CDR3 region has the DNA TGTGCCAGCAGCAGACTCGGGGGCTCGGCCAATGAGCAGTTCTTC.